This entry lists 26 T cell receptor beta chains sequenced from one sample in a study of cytomegalovirus exposure and HLA in healthy donors. Researchers ran the PCR with 60 Vbeta and 13 Jbeta primers. The method was immunoSEQ multiplex PCR; TCRdb's version includes in-frame clones alone and lacks a portion of them. The sample lists under 200,000 clones, over 60% occurring once. The specimen was PBMCs. The receptor source for this set is a girl aged 5 to 17 in good health and CMV-seronegative.

The chain uses TRBV6-6 and TRBJ1-2; D not certain. In germline, CDR1 is MNHNY, CDR2 SVGAGI (reference sequence). CDR3 length: 13 residues. Trimming shortened V by 6 bases and J by 7 bases, and 15 bases separated the two germline ends. Here the CDR3 reads CASSRPDLGGYTF. CDR3 nucleotides: TGTGCCAGCAGCCGCCCCGACTTGGGTGGCTACACCTTC.

V gene TRBV7-9 combines with J gene TRBJ1-4, with 7 positions matching TRBD1. CDR1 and CDR2 from the germline V gene are SEHNR and FQNEAQ (reference sequence). V shed 5 bases and J 0 bases; nucleotides not matched to a gene: 12. The CDR3 contains 18 residues. The CDR3 bases are TGTGCCAGCAGCCTAATTGGGACAGCCTTCGCAACTAATGAAAAACTGTTTTTT. Protein product: CASSLIGTAFATNEKLFF. The complete variable domain, with remaining parts taken from reference TRBV7-9 and TRBJ1-4, reads DTGVSQNPRHKITKRGQNVTFRCDPISEHNRLYWYRQTLGQGPEFLTYFQNEAQLEKSRLLSDRFSAERPKGSFSTLEIQRTEQGDSAMYLCASSLIGTAFATNEKLFFGSGTQLSVL.

The V gene is TRBV5-4, the J gene TRBJ2-1, with TRBD2 matching 13 bases. Losses at the gene ends were 4 bases for V and 6 bases for J; bases not matched to a gene: 7. The CDR3 contains 16 residues. Germline CDR1 reads SGHNT; CDR2 reads YYREEE (reference sequence). The DNA of the CDR3 is TGTGCCAGCAGCGGCAAGACTAGCGGGGGGCCCAATGAGCAGTTCTTC. Protein: CASSGKTSGGPNEQFF.

The rearrangement uses TRBV27 and TRBJ2-2; D unresolved. The V end lost 2 bases, the J end lost 8 bases, and 15 bases lay between the germline ends. Germline lookup yields CDR1 MNHEY and CDR2 SMNVEV (reference sequence). The CDR3 length is 15 residues. This CDR3 is CASSLTSIVEGELFF. The CDR3 bases are TGTGCCAGCAGTTTAACGTCAATTGTAGAGGGGGAGCTGTTTTTT.

For this clone: This sample also contains other DNA sequences that code for the same CDR3. The chain is built from TRBV10-3 and TRBJ1-5, with 7 bases lining up with TRBD1. Per the germline V gene, CDR1 is ENHRY and CDR2 is SYGVKD. This CDR3 is built from 13 residues. The V segment lost 6 bases and the J segment 2 bases; nucleotides outside the gene matches: 1. This chain's CDR3 is CAISGQGNQPQHF. DNA of the CDR3: TGTGCCATCAGCGGACAGGGCAATCAGCCCCAGCATTTT.

This clone was observed once. The CDR3 protein is CASSPQDRGRGEQYF. Written as DNA, the CDR3 is TGTGCCAGCAGTCCCCAAGACAGGGGGCGCGGCGAGCAGTACTTC. This chain joins TRBV27 and TRBJ2-7; 10 bases map to TRBD1. The CDR3 has 15 residues. V was clipped by 5 bases and J by 6 bases; unmatched bases: 10. Germline V gene lookup returns CDR1 MNHEY and CDR2 SMNVEV (reference sequence).

The V and J genes are TRBV7-8 and TRBJ1-2; no reliable D call. CDR1 and CDR2 from the germline V gene are SGHVS and FQNEAQ. V gave up 1 base and J gave up 9 bases, with 12 bases separating them. CDR3 length equals 13 residues. CDR3 DNA: TGTGCCAGCAGCTTAGAGGAGTCGGGAAGCTACACCTTC. This gives the protein CASSLEESGSYTF.

This clone showed up just a few times. V usage is TRBV15 and J usage is TRBJ1-1, with D maybe TRBD1 (5 bases). The V gene's germline CDR1 is LNHNV and CDR2 YYDKDF (reference sequence). The CDR3 is 17 amino acids. Trimming removed 0 bases at V and 3 bases at J, with 17 bases between. CDR3 DNA sequence: TGTGCCACCAGCAGAGATCAGGGTGGTAGGTTCGACACTGAAGCTTTCTTT. It translates to CATSRDQGGRFDTEAFF.

V gene TRBV9 combines with J gene TRBJ2-1, with TRBD2 identical over 10 bases. The V and J ends lost 0 bases and 5 bases, in that order; junction bases with no gene match: 5. This CDR3 has 16 residues. Looked up from germline, CDR1 is SGDLS and CDR2 is YYNGEE. CDR3 sequence: CASSVGLAGADNEQFF. CDR3 DNA: TGTGCCAGCAGCGTAGGGCTAGCGGGGGCCGACAATGAGCAGTTCTTC.

V is TRBV9 and J is TRBJ1-2; D not resolved. The CDR3 covers 14 residues. Germline values: CDR1 SGDLS, CDR2 YYNGEE. V was trimmed by 1 base and J by 6 bases, leaving 13 bases between them. For the CDR3, the DNA is TGTGCCAGCAGCGTATTAATTTCCGGGAATGGCTACACCTTC. Translating gives CASSVLISGNGYTF.

This chain links TRBV6-5 with TRBJ1-2; D might be TRBD1 (6 bases). V dropped 3 bases and J dropped 6 bases, with 17 bases sitting between them. CDR1 is MNHEY and CDR2 is SVGAGI in the germline V gene. The CDR3 runs to 15 residues. CDR3 amino acids: CASSYGDTGLDGYTF. CDR3 in DNA: TGTGCCAGCAGTTATGGGGACACAGGGTTGGATGGCTACACCTTC.

A single count supports this clone. This chain links TRBV13 with TRBJ2-5; D possibly corresponds to TRBD1 (5 bases). CDR3 length: 14 amino acids. Germline V gene sequence: CDR1 PRHDT, CDR2 FYEKMQ (reference sequence). V was trimmed by 4 bases and J by 0 bases, leaving 9 bases between them. The CDR3 loop reads CASSYRQNQETQYF. DNA for the CDR3: TGTGCCAGCAGCTACCGACAGAACCAAGAGACCCAGTACTTC.

This clone occurred a few times. This sequence joins TRBV6-5 and TRBJ1-6; D remains unclear. Germline V gene lookup returns CDR1 MNHEY and CDR2 SVGAGI. The CDR3 covers 12 residues. V was shortened by 0 bases and J by 16 bases, with 10 bases between the two germline ends. The CDR3, as DNA: TGTGCCAGCAGTTACTCGGGCAGTGGTCTCCACTTT. It encodes CASSYSGSGLHF.

The chain joins TRBV2 to TRBJ2-7; 7 bases line up with TRBD1. CDR3 length: 15 residues. The trim removed 6 bases at V and 5 bases at J, leaving 13 bases unmatched. CDR1 is SNHLY and CDR2 is FYNNEI in the germline V gene. CDR3 DNA: TGTGCCAGCAGAGTCACCGGGACAGTTACTAACGAGCAGTACTTC. Translated: CASRVTGTVTNEQYF.

This clone was counted between two and nine times. The rearrangement links TRBV4-1 to TRBJ1-1, with 7 bases identical to TRBD1. Germline V CDR1 and CDR2: MGHRA, YSYEKL. The CDR3 covers 15 residues. V shed 4 bases and J 3 bases; nucleotides not matched to a gene: 8. CDR3 protein: CASSPSSGQYTEAFF. The CDR3 nucleotides are TGCGCCAGCAGCCCCTCCTCGGGACAGTACACTGAAGCTTTCTTT.

The chain joins TRBV4-1 to TRBJ2-7; a possible D gene is TRBD2 (5 bases). This CDR3 comprises 15 residues. Trimming stripped 4 bases from V and 3 bases from J, with 16 bases between. The V gene's germline CDR1 is MGHRA and CDR2 YSYEKL. This chain's CDR3 is CASSLEDGYLYEQYF. DNA for the CDR3: TGCGCCAGCAGCCTGGAGGACGGGTATCTCTACGAGCAGTACTTC.

About this clone: The junction departs from the called germline gene at one end, perhaps through a read error. The chain joins TRBV7-9 to TRBJ1-6; D is ambiguous. Germline CDR1 reads SEHNR; CDR2 reads FQNEAQ (reference sequence). This CDR3 has 16 residues. Here the CDR3 reads CASSPPLFRKNSPLLF. CDR3 nucleotide sequence: TGTGCCAGCAGCCCTCCCCTGTTCAGGAAGAATTCACCCCTCCTCTTT. The entire variable domain, with the rest obtained from reference TRBV7-9 and TRBJ1-6, is as follows: DTGVSQNPRHKITKRGQNVTFRCDPISEHNRLYWYRQTLGQGPEFLTYFQNEAQLEKSRLLSDRFSAERPKGSFSTLEIQRTEQGDSAMYLCASSPPLFRKNSPLLFGNGTRLTVT.

The chain couples TRBV7-9 to TRBJ2-5; 10 bases align to TRBD2. The CDR3 contains 15 residues. V dropped 5 bases and J dropped 1; count of bases not matched to a gene: 4. The germline CDR1 and CDR2 sequences are SEHNR and FQNEAQ (reference sequence). CDR3 amino acids: CASSPAGGPQETQYF. The CDR3 nucleotides read TGTGCCAGCAGCCCAGCGGGGGGGCCCCAAGAGACCCAGTACTTC. Full variable domain (outside the CDR3, taken from reference TRBV7-9 and TRBJ2-5): DTGVSQNPRHKITKRGQNVTFRCDPISEHNRLYWYRQTLGQGPEFLTYFQNEAQLEKSRLLSDRFSAERPKGSFSTLEIQRTEQGDSAMYLCASSPAGGPQETQYFGPGTRLLVL.

The chain is built from TRBV19 and TRBJ2-6; TRBD1 matches at 7 bases. This CDR3 has 17 amino acids. The germline CDR1 and CDR2 sequences are LNHDA and SQIVND (reference sequence). Trimming took 9 bases from V and 0 from J; bases not matched to a gene: 11. The chain's CDR3 is CASSTGTVASGANVLTF. In DNA, the CDR3 is TGTGCCAGCTCGACCGGGACAGTAGCCTCTGGGGCCAACGTCCTGACTTTC. Full variable domain (missing parts from reference TRBV19 and TRBJ2-6): DGGITQSPKYLFRKEGQNVTLSCEQNLNHDAMYWYRQDPGQGLRLIYYSQIVNDFQKGDIAEGYSVSREKKESFPLTVTSAQKNPTAFYLCASSTGTVASGANVLTFGAGSRLTVL.

This chain joins TRBV2 and TRBJ2-2, with 11 bases aligning to TRBD2. The CDR3 has 15 residues. J gave up 6 bases and V 6 bases, and 6 bases lay outside the gene matches. In germline, CDR1 is SNHLY, CDR2 FYNNEI. In nucleotides, the CDR3 is TGTGCCAGCAGGGCTCTAGCGGGGGGTTCCGGGGAGCTGTTTTTT. It yields the protein CASRALAGGSGELFF.

The chain links TRBV11-2 to TRBJ2-3; TRBD2 aligns across 10 bases. CDR1 is SGHAT and CDR2 is FQNNGV in the germline V gene. The CDR3 has 14 amino acids. Trimming cost V 5 bases and J 4 bases; bases outside gene matches: 3. DNA for the CDR3: TGTGCCAGCAGCCTAGCGGGAGCCCCAGATACGCAGTATTTT. It yields the protein CASSLAGAPDTQYF.

The CDR3 region has the DNA TGTGCCAGCAGTTACCAGGACAGGAGGAATGAGCAGTTCTTC. Protein: CASSYQDRRNEQFF. The rearrangement joins TRBV6-5 to TRBJ2-1; TRBD1 matches at 7 bases. CDR3 length: 14 amino acids. V dropped 2 bases and J dropped 7; count of bases not matched to a gene: 5. Germline CDR1 MNHEY, CDR2 SVGAGI.

Concerning this clone: The same CDR3 also results from other DNA sequences found in this sample. The V call is TRBV5-1, the J call TRBJ2-2; TRBD2 matches 14 bases. From germline, CDR1 is SGHRS and CDR2 YFSETQ. The CDR3 contains 16 residues. The V segment lost 4 bases and the J segment 4 bases; nucleotides outside the gene matches: 3. CDR3 loop: CASSPGLAGGTGELFF. The CDR3 DNA sequence: TGCGCCAGCAGCCCAGGACTAGCGGGGGGCACCGGGGAGCTGTTTTTT.

The V and J genes are TRBV7-6 and TRBJ1-1; D is unclear. V was clipped by 5 bases and J by 4 bases, with 8 bases between them. The CDR3 runs 12 residues. Germline V lookup: CDR1 SGHVS, CDR2 FNYEAQ. The CDR3 loop reads CASSIGGTEAFF. CDR3 sequence (DNA): TGTGCCAGCAGCATCGGAGGCACTGAAGCTTTCTTT.

The V call is TRBV5-1, the J call TRBJ1-2, with 10 bases lining up with TRBD1. Germline V gene sequence: CDR1 SGHRS, CDR2 YFSETQ. The ends lost 3 bases at V and 7 bases at J; junction bases unmatched: 6. This CDR3 has 14 residues. CDR3 residues: CASSSGQGGSGYTF. In nucleotides, the CDR3 is TGCGCCAGCAGCTCAGGACAGGGGGGATCTGGCTACACCTTC. Looking up the rest from reference TRBV5-1 and TRBJ1-2 gives the full variable domain: KAGVTQTPRYLIKTRGQQVTLSCSPISGHRSVSWYQQTPGQGLQFLFEYFSETQRNKGNFPGRFSGRQFSNSRSEMNVSTLELGDSALYLCASSSGQGGSGYTFGSGTRLTVV.

Only one count was recorded for this clone. The rearrangement joins TRBV19 to TRBJ1-1; the match to TRBD1 covers 8 bases. The V gene's germline CDR1 is LNHDA and CDR2 SQIVND (reference sequence). The CDR3 runs 15 residues. The V and J ends lost 5 bases and 3 bases, in that order; junction bases with no gene match: 8. CDR3 in DNA: TGTGCCAGTAGTGCAGACAGGGGTGGGTACACTGAAGCTTTCTTT. Protein: CASSADRGGYTEAFF. Full variable domain (rest looked up from reference TRBV19 and TRBJ1-1): DGGITQSPKYLFRKEGQNVTLSCEQNLNHDAMYWYRQDPGQGLRLIYYSQIVNDFQKGDIAEGYSVSREKKESFPLTVTSAQKNPTAFYLCASSADRGGYTEAFFGQGTRLTVV.